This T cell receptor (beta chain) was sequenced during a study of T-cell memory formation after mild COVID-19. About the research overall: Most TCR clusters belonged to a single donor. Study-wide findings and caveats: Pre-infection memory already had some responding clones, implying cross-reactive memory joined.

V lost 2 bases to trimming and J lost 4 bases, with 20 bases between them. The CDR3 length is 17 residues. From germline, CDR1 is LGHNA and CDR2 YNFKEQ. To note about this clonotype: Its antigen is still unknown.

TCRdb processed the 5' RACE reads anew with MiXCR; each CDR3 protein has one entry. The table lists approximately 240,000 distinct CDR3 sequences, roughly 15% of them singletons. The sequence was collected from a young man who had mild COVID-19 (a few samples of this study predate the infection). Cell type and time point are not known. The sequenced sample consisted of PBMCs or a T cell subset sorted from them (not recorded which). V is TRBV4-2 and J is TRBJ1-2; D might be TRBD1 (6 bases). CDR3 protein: CASSQRLGQPIIYGYTF. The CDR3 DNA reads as TGTGCCAGCAGCCAAAGATTAGGACAGCCTATCATCTATGGCTACACCTTC.